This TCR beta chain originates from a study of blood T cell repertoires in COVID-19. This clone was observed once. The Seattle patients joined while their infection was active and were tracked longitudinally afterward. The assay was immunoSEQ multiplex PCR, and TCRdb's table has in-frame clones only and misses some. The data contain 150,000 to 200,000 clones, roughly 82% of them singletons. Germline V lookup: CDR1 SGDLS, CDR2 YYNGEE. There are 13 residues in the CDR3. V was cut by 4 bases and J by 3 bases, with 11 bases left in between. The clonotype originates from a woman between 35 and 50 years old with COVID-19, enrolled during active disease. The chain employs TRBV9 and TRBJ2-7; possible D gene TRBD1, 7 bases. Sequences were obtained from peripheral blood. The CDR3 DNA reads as TGTGCCAGCAGCCCGCGGGACAGCTACGAGCAGTACTTC. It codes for CASSPRDSYEQYF.